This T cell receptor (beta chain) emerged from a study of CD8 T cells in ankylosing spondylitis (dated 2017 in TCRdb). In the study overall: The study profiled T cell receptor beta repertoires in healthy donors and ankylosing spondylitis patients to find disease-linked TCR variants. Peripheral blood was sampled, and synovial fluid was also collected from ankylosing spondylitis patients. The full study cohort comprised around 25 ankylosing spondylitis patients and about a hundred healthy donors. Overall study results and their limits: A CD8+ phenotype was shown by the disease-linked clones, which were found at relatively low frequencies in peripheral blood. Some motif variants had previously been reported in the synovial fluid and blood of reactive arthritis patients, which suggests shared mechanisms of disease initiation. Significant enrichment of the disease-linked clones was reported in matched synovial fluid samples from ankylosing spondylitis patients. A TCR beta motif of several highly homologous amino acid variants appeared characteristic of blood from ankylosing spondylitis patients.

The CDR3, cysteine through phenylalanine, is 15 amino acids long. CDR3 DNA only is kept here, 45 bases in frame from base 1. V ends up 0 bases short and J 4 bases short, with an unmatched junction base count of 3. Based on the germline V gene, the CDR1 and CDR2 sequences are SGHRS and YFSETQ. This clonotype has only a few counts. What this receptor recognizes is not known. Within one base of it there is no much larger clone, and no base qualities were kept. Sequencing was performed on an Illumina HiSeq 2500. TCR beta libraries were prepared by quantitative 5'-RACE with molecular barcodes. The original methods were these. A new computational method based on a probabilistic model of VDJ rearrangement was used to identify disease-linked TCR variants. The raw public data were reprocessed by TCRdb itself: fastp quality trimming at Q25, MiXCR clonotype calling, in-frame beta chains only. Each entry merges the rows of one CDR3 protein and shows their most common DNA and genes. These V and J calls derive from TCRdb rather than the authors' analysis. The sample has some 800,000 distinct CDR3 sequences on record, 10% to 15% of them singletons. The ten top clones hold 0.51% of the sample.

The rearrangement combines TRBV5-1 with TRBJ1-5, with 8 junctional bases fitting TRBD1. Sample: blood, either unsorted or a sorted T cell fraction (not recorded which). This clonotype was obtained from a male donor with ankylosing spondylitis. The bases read TGCGCCAGCAGCTTGGCGACAGGGGCAAATCAGCCCCAGCATTTT. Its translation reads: CASSLATGANQPQHF.